These 11 T cell receptor beta chains came from one sample sequenced in a study of radiation and T cells in renal cell carcinoma. Time point of the sample: blood 4 weeks post-SBRT, at nephrectomy. Indicated treatment: 15 Gy SBRT to primary tumor, nephrectomy 4 weeks later. Using immunoSEQ multiplex PCR, the repertoire was profiled, and TCRdb retains in-frame clones only, with some absent. This table has around 180,000 clones, 88% appearing once. This material consisted of blood, taken from a patient whose treatment included radiotherapy and nephrectomy. The source of these receptors is a woman between 45 and 60 years old with renal cell carcinoma.

This clone has a single count. The chain carries TRBV18 and TRBJ2-6; maybe TRBD2 (7 bases). Per the germline V gene, CDR1 is KGHSH and CDR2 is LQKENI. The V end lost 4 bases, the J end lost 0 bases, and 16 bases lay between the germline ends. CDR3 length equals 18 residues. Written as DNA, the CDR3 is TGTGCCAGCTCACTCTCTACAGGGACTAACTCTGGGGCCAACGTCCTGACTTTC. Residues: CASSLSTGTNSGANVLTF.

This clone was seen just once. The chain carries TRBV4-1 and TRBJ1-1, with TRBD1 matching over 8 bases. This CDR3 contains 15 residues. V trimming: 2 bases; J trimming: 0 bases; junction bases outside the gene matches: 2. Germline values: CDR1 MGHRA, CDR2 YSYEKL. Here the CDR3 reads CASSQQTGVNTEAFF. The CDR3, as DNA: TGCGCCAGCAGCCAACAGACAGGGGTGAACACTGAAGCTTTCTTT.

The V and J genes are TRBV27 and TRBJ1-1; 9 nucleotides align to TRBD1. There are 13 residues in the CDR3. Germline loops: CDR1 MNHEY, CDR2 SMNVEV (reference sequence). Losses at the gene ends were 6 bases for V and 4 bases for J; bases not matched to a gene: 3. CDR3 sequence reads: CASRSDRGTEAFF. DNA of the CDR3: TGTGCCAGCAGGTCGGACAGGGGCACTGAAGCTTTCTTT.

Regarding this clone: Other DNA sequences in the sample encode the same CDR3. This chain joins TRBV6-5 and TRBJ2-3; 10 nucleotides line up with TRBD1. CDR3 length: 15 amino acids. CDR1 and CDR2 (germline): MNHEY, SVGAGI. The V and J ends lost 3 bases and 1 base, in that order; junction bases with no gene match: 1. The CDR3 region has the DNA TGTGCCAGCAGTTATGGGACAGGGGGCACAGATACGCAGTATTTT. It encodes CASSYGTGGTDTQYF.

V usage is TRBV7-8 and J usage is TRBJ2-7, with a possible D match to TRBD1 (6 bases). Trimming removed 5 bases from V and 5 bases from J, with 19 bases in between. Germline V gene lookup returns CDR1 SGHVS and CDR2 FQNEAQ. This CDR3 comprises 15 residues. This CDR3 reads CASSPITHRANEQYF. CDR3 bases: TGTGCCAGCAGCCCCATAACACACAGGGCCAACGAGCAGTACTTC.

The CDR3 loop reads CASSPDRDSPLHF. CDR3 nucleotide sequence: TGTGCCAGCAGCCCGGACAGGGATTCACCCCTCCACTTT. This chain joins TRBV6-5 and TRBJ1-6; 8 bases map to TRBD1. V lost 6 bases to trimming and J lost 8 bases; unmatched junction nucleotides: 3. Germline V gene data show CDR1 as MNHEY and CDR2 as SVGAGI. This CDR3 has 13 amino acids.

This clone was counted between two and nine times. This chain links TRBV5-1 with TRBJ1-1; D is uncertain. Germline CDR1 reads SGHRS; CDR2 reads YFSETQ. This CDR3 has 13 residues. Trimming stripped 0 bases from V and 4 bases from J, with 7 bases between. The CDR3 DNA follows: TGCGCCAGCAGCTTGGGCGGAGGCACTGAAGCTTTCTTT. Residues: CASSLGGGTEAFF.

V gene TRBV5-5 combines with J gene TRBJ1-2; D remains unclear. Trimming pared 0 bases from V and 5 bases from J, leaving 11 bases between. The germline CDR1 and CDR2 sequences are SGHKS and YYEKEE (reference sequence). CDR3 length: 14 residues. The chain's CDR3 is CASSLDPGPYGYTF. As DNA, the CDR3 is TGTGCCAGCAGCTTGGACCCGGGCCCTTATGGCTACACCTTC.

The gene calls are TRBV4-1 and TRBJ2-5, with a weak D call TRBD2 (6 bases). The CDR3 covers 15 residues. Per germline, CDR1 MGHRA and CDR2 YSYEKL. Deletions cut 0 bases from V and 5 bases from J, with 13 bases between. The CDR3 region is CASSQDGDSRETQYF. The DNA for the CDR3 is TGCGCCAGCAGCCAAGATGGGGACTCACGGGAGACCCAGTACTTC.

V and J are TRBV6-6 and TRBJ1-2, with 11 positions matching TRBD1. Germline V gives CDR1 MNHNY, CDR2 SVGAGI (reference sequence). Trimming cost V 6 bases and J 8 bases; bases outside gene matches: 11. This CDR3 spans 15 amino acids. CDR3 sequence reads: CASRPGGTGGWGYTF. The CDR3 DNA reads TGTGCCAGCAGACCCGGCGGGACAGGGGGTTGGGGCTACACCTTC.

This clone was seen just once. CDR3 region: CASRGGNLFTDTQYF. The CDR3 region has the DNA TGTGCCAGCAGAGGGGGCAACCTTTTCACAGATACGCAGTATTTT. The chain recombines TRBV25-1 with TRBJ2-3; TRBD1 aligns across 7 bases. In germline, CDR1 is MGHDK, CDR2 SYGVNS. This CDR3 has 15 residues. J was trimmed by 2 bases and V by 6 bases; bases with no gene match: 8. The whole variable domain, filled in from reference TRBV25-1 and TRBJ2-3, reads EADIYQTPRYLVIGTGKKITLECSQTMGHDKMYWYQQDPGMELHLIHYSYGVNSTEKGDLSSESTVSRIRTEHFPLTLESARPSHTSQYLCASRGGNLFTDTQYFGPGTRLTVL.